The rows below give T cell receptor beta chains drawn from one sample of a study of blood T cell repertoires in COVID-19. The table came from immunoSEQ multiplex PCR; TCRdb's copy has only in-frame clones and leaves some out. The data hold 300,000 or so clones, with around 88% observed a single time. Sequenced: peripheral blood. These receptors all stem from a woman in her 30s who had recovered from COVID-19. Both conserved end residues are part of each CDR3. The order of the fields is clone size, D gene, J gene, V gene, CDR3 DNA, CDR3 protein. A D gene is named only where the DNA matches it firmly. Clone sizes are given selectively: once, few, many, or a class where the clone is expanded.

size: -; D: TRBD1; J: TRBJ1-3; V: TRBV4-1; DNA: TGCGCCAGCAGCCAAGACGACAGGGTGGGAAACACCATATATTTT; CDR3: CASSQDDRVGNTIYF
size: -; D: -; J: TRBJ1-4; V: TRBV5-4; DNA: TGTGCCAGCAGCCCGGACGGGGGGCTTAATGAAAAACTGTTTTTT; CDR3: CASSPDGGLNEKLFF
size: -; D: -; J: TRBJ1-2; V: TRBV19; DNA: TGTGCCAGTAGTATGGGCAGGCATGGCTACACCTTC; CDR3: CASSMGRHGYTF
size: -; D: TRBD1; J: TRBJ2-3; V: TRBV11-2; DNA: TGTGCCAGCAGCTTAGGGACAGGGTACACAGATACGCAGTATTTT; CDR3: CASSLGTGYTDTQYF
size: once; D: -; J: TRBJ2-7; V: TRBV7-9; DNA: TGTGCCAGCAGCTTATACGCGCCCGCCTACGAGCAGTACTTC; CDR3: CASSLYAPAYEQYF
size: once; D: -; J: TRBJ1-1; V: TRBV29-1; DNA: TGCAGCGTTGAAACAGCTTTGAACACTGAAGCTTTCTTT; CDR3: CSVETALNTEAFF
size: -; D: -; J: TRBJ2-3; V: TRBV2; DNA: TGTGCCAGCAGATACGGGGCGGGGAACACAGATACGCAGTATTTT; CDR3: CASRYGAGNTDTQYF
size: -; D: TRBD2; J: TRBJ2-3; V: TRBV19; DNA: TGTGCCAGTAGTATGGGGCGGGGGGCAGATACGCAGTATTTT; CDR3: CASSMGRGADTQYF
size: -; D: -; J: TRBJ1-5; V: TRBV6-5; DNA: TGTGCCAGCACCACTACAGGGCTTTCGGTTCAGCATTTT; CDR3: CASTTTGLSVQHF
size: -; D: -; J: TRBJ2-1; V: TRBV12-3/TRBV12-4; DNA: TGTGCCAGCACCCAGATGAATGAGCAGTTCTTC; CDR3: CASTQMNEQFF
size: -; D: TRBD1; J: TRBJ1-2; V: TRBV3-1/TRBV3-2; DNA: TGTGCCAGCAGCCCCGGGACAGGGAGCTATGGCTACACCTTC; CDR3: CASSPGTGSYGYTF
size: few; D: TRBD1; J: TRBJ2-7; V: TRBV4-3; DNA: TGCGCCAGCAGCCAACGGACAGGGGGAAACGAGCAGTACTTC; CDR3: CASSQRTGGNEQYF
size: -; D: -; J: TRBJ2-7; V: TRBV9; DNA: TGTGCCAGCAGCGTAAAGAGGAGCGACGAGCAGTACTTC; CDR3: CASSVKRSDEQYF
size: -; D: -; J: TRBJ1-5; V: TRBV5-1; DNA: TGCGCCAGCAGCCTGACAGGAGATCAGCCCCAGCATTTT; CDR3: CASSLTGDQPQHF
size: -; D: -; J: TRBJ2-1; V: TRBV6-5; DNA: TGTGCCAGCAGGTGGTCCGGGTCGGATGAGCAGTTCTTC; CDR3: CASRWSGSDEQFF
size: -; D: -; J: TRBJ1-1; V: TRBV7-6; DNA: TGTGCCAGCAGCTTAGCCGCCGGTGAGTGGAACACTGAAGCTTTCTTT; CDR3: CASSLAAGEWNTEAFF
size: -; D: -; J: TRBJ2-5; V: TRBV27; DNA: TGTGCCAGCGGGAGGACTCAAGAGACCCAGTACTTC; CDR3: CASGRTQETQYF
size: -; D: TRBD1; J: TRBJ1-5; V: TRBV6-5; DNA: TGTGCCAGCAGCCGGGGACAGTATAGCAATCAGCCCCAGCATTTT; CDR3: CASSRGQYSNQPQHF
size: -; D: TRBD1; J: TRBJ1-5; V: TRBV18; DNA: TGTGCCAGCTCACCACCGGGCGCGACAGGGGATCAGCCCCAGCATTTT; CDR3: CASSPPGATGDQPQHF
size: once; D: -; J: TRBJ2-7; V: TRBV19; DNA: TGTGCCAGTAGTATGGATCCCCAGGGGTCCTACGAGCAGTACTTC; CDR3: CASSMDPQGSYEQYF
size: -; D: -; J: TRBJ2-2; V: TRBV5-1; DNA: TGCGCCAGCAGCCTCGGGACACAGACCGGGGAGCTGTTTTTT; CDR3: CASSLGTQTGELFF
size: -; D: -; J: TRBJ1-5; V: TRBV29-1; DNA: TGCAGCGTCTGTGTAGATAGCAATCAGCCCCAGCATTTT; CDR3: CSVCVDSNQPQHF
size: -; D: -; J: TRBJ2-7; V: TRBV7-9; DNA: TGTGCCAGCAGTATCCCCAATAGGGGGGGCACGGAGCAGTACTTC; CDR3: CASSIPNRGGTEQYF
size: -; D: TRBD2; J: TRBJ2-1; V: TRBV24-1; DNA: TGTGCCACCAGTGATTTTGAACATGGGACTAGGAGGGGCAATGAGCAGTTCTTC; CDR3: CATSDFEHGTRRGNEQFF
size: -; D: -; J: TRBJ2-4; V: TRBV5-5; DNA: TGTGCCAGCAGCCACCGGGACACCAAAAACATTCAGTACTTC; CDR3: CASSHRDTKNIQYF